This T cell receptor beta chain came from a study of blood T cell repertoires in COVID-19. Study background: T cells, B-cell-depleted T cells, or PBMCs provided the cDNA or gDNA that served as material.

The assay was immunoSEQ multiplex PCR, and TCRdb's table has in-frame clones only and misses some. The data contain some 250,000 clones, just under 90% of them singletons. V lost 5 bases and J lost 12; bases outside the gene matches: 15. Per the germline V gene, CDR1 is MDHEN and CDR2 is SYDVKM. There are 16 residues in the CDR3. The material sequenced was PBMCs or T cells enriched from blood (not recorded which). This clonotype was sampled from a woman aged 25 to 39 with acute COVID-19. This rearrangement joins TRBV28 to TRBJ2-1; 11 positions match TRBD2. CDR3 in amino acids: CASSDFSGGAKVGQFF. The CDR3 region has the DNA TGTGCCAGCAGTGACTTTAGCGGGGGGGCGAAGGTTGGGCAGTTCTTC.